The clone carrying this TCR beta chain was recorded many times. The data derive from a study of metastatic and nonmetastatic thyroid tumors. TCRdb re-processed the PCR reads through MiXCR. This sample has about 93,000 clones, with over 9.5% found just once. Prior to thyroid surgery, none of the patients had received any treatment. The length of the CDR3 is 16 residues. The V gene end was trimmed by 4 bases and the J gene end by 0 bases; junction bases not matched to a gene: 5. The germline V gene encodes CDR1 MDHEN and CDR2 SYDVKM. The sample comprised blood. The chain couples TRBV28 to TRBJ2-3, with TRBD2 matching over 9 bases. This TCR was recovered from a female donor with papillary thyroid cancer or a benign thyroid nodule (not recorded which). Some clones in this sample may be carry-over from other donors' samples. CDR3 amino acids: CASSSGSGGSTDTQYF. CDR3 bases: TGTGCCAGCAGTTCGGGAAGCGGGGGGAGCACAGATACGCAGTATTTT.